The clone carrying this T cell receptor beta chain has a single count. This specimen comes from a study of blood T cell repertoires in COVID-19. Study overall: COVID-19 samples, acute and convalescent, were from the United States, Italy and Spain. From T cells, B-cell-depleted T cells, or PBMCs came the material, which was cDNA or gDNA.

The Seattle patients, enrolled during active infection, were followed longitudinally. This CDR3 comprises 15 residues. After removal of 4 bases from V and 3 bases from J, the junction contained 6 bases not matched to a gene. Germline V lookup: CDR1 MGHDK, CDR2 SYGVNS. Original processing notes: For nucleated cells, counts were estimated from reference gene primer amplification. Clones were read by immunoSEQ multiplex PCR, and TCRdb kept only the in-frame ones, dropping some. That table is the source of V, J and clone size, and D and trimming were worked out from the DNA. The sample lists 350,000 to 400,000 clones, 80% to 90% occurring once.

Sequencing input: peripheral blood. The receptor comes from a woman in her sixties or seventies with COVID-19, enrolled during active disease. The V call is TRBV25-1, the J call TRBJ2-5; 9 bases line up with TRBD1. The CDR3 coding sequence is TGTGCCAGCAGTGGCGGACAGGGGTTGAAAGAGACCCAGTACTTC. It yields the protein CASSGGQGLKETQYF.